Sequencing of this TCR beta chain was carried out in a study of blood T cell repertoires in COVID-19 (TCRdb year 2020). At the level of the whole study: Samples from collaborators originated in the United States, Italy and Spain and spanned both the acute and convalescent phases of COVID-19. The material from the prospective study consisted of cDNA or gDNA derived from T cells, B-cell-depleted T cells, or PBMCs. Subjects who had been exposed to COVID-19, were actively infected with it, or had recovered from it provided the deeply sampled blood TCRbeta repertoires that made up the dataset. The repertoires were released in a freely available public database meant as a resource for research on the immune response to SARS-CoV-2. Samples were obtained from the ongoing ImmuneRACE study (first 160 participants) and from 1,254 subjects provided by 6 global collaborators. Sample metadata almost always included a de-identified subject ID, COVID-19 status, age in years and sex. Where available, HLA class I and class II types were taken from metadata supplied by the sample provider and were not determined by assay-based typing.

Turning to this clone: It has no known antigen specificity. No per-base quality is available; no much larger clone lies one base away.

One collaborating source in Seattle enrolled patients while the patients were actively infected and followed the patients over time throughout the course of disease. Whole blood was collected in K2EDTA tubes by collaborating institutions according to the institutions' own protocols. For TCRbeta analysis, collaborators shipped samples in one of three forms: frozen whole blood, isolated PBMCs, or DNA extracted from either of those sample types. The immunoSEQ Assay, a bias-controlled multiplex PCR, was used to amplify TCRbeta CDR3 regions from genomic DNA. The original methods were these. Within the assay, amplification of reference gene primers was used to estimate how many nucleated cells each sample contained. To quantify the absolute abundance of each unique TCRbeta CDR3 rearrangement, sequence reads were collapsed and filtered. For each sample, productive Simpson clonality was calculated as the square root of Simpson's diversity index over productive rearrangements. The immuneACCESS repertoire file appears here via TCRdb, limited to in-frame rearrangements. These files lack a portion of the clones; in checked studies, under half of the deficit traces to unresolved V genes, and the cause of the others is not known. The DNA gave D and trimming, while V, J and clone size come from that table. The sample includes some 290,000 clones, with less than 90% observed a single time. About 12% of the sample is taken by the ten largest.

On the study overall, not on this receptor specifically: Clinical and demographic metadata were provided uncurated, with the amount varying by source and participant.

The CDR3 runs 16 residues from the cysteine to the phenylalanine. Only CDR3 DNA remains: 48 bases, in frame from the first base. CDR1 and CDR2 are read off the germline V gene as SGHRS and YFSETQ. Unmatched junction bases come to 6, with V trimmed by 0 bases and J by 4 bases. The sample comprised peripheral blood. This chain is built from TRBV5-1 and TRBJ2-3, with 9 bases aligning to TRBD2. The origin of this receptor is a woman aged 25 to 45 with COVID-19, enrolled during active disease. The CDR3 sequence is CASSLVGGGAPDTQYF. The bases are TGCGCCAGCAGCTTGGTTGGCGGGGGGGCCCCAGATACGCAGTATTTT.